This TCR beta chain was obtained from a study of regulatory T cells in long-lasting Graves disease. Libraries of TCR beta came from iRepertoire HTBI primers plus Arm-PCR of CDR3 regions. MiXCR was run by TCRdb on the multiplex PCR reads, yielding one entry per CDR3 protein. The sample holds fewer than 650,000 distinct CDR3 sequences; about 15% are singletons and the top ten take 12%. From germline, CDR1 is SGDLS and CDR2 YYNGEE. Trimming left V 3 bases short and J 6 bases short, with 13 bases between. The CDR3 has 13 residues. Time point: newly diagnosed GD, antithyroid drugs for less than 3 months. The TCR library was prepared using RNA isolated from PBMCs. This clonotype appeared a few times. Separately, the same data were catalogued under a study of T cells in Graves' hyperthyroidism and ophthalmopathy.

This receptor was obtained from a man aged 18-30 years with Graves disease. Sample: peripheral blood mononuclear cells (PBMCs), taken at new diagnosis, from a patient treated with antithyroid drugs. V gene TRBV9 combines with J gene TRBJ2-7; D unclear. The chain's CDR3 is CASSADPRTEQYF. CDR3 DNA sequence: TGTGCCAGCAGCGCGGACCCCAGAACCGAGCAGTACTTC.